The source of this T cell receptor beta chain is a study of cytomegalovirus exposure and HLA in healthy donors. Overall study: Earlier findings included some 120 million unique TCR beta sequences obtained from roughly 200 million T cells.

Whole-study results and caveats: Most TCR sequences were rare, but some public TCRs occurred in many donors.

Turning to this clone: Its antigen is not identified.

Germline V CDR1 and CDR2: SGHTA, FQGNSA. There are 12 residues in the CDR3. The V and J ends lost 3 bases and 0 bases respectively, with 3 bases between them. The PCR contained 60 Vbeta and 13 Jbeta primers. The method was immunoSEQ multiplex PCR; TCRdb's version includes in-frame clones alone and lacks a portion of them. Found here are about 100,000 clones, approximately 78% of them singletons; the top ten hold about 0.71%. The source material was PBMCs. The genes are TRBV7-2 and TRBJ2-7; no firm D call. The TCR originated in a woman between 55 and 75 years old in good health and CMV-seronegative. The chain's CDR3 is CASSLSSYEQYF. The CDR3 DNA reads TGTGCCAGCAGCTTGAGCTCCTACGAGCAGTACTTC.